A single sample is the source of the 22 T cell receptor beta chains below, sequenced in a study of cytomegalovirus exposure and HLA in healthy donors (dated by TCRdb to about 2017). The library was prepared using the immunoSEQ multiplex PCR assay. The multiplex PCR relied on a mix of 60 forward primers for TCR Vbeta segments and 13 reverse primers for TCR Jbeta segments. TCRdb carries this immuneACCESS record with in-frame sequences only. Its versions omit some clonotypes, under half of them owing to an unresolved V gene in the studies checked, with the rest unexplained. Counted in this sample were 200,000 to 250,000 clones; around 81% of them appeared once. The biggest ten clones account for 9.5% to 13% of the sample. The material sequenced was PBMCs. The receptors stem from a woman aged 50 to 65 in good health and CMV-seropositive.

This clone showed up just once. V and J are TRBV2 and TRBJ2-3, with D perhaps matching TRBD1 (5 bases). Germline V gene sequence: CDR1 SNHLY, CDR2 FYNNEI. Trimming shortened V by 2 bases and J by 1 base, and 7 bases separated the two germline ends. This CDR3 is 14 amino acids long. CDR3 region: CASSEWGGTDTQYF. The CDR3 DNA reads TGTGCCAGCAGTGAATGGGGCGGCACAGATACGCAGTATTTT.

V usage is TRBV27 and J usage is TRBJ1-5; TRBD1 matches 9 bases. V was pared by 5 bases and J by 5 bases, with 7 bases of the junction left unmatched. This CDR3 is 15 amino acids long. The germline V gene encodes CDR1 MNHEY and CDR2 SMNVEV (reference sequence). DNA of the CDR3: TGTGCCAGCAGTGGGGGACAGGGATGGGATCAGCCCCAGCATTTT. Its translation: CASSGGQGWDQPQHF.

The rearrangement links TRBV28 to TRBJ1-2, with a weak D call TRBD1 (6 bases). The CDR3 is made up of 16 amino acids. Trimming pared 4 bases from V and 3 bases from J, leaving 18 bases between. The V gene's germline CDR1 is MDHEN and CDR2 SYDVKM. The CDR3 loop is CASSSPVLGADYGYTF. CDR3 DNA sequence: TGTGCCAGCAGTTCGCCCGTACTGGGGGCGGACTATGGCTACACCTTC.

The V call is TRBV19, the J call TRBJ1-5, with 7 bases identical to TRBD1. The germline V gene has CDR1 LNHDA and CDR2 SQIVND (reference sequence). The ends lost 3 bases at V and 3 bases at J; junction bases unmatched: 8. The CDR3 is 16 amino acids. The CDR3 is CASSIPRTGLNQPQHF. The CDR3, as DNA: TGTGCCAGTAGTATTCCTCGGACAGGTCTCAATCAGCCCCAGCATTTT.

The chain combines TRBV19 with TRBJ1-5; 7 nucleotides line up with TRBD1. Germline CDR1 and CDR2: LNHDA and SQIVND (reference sequence). V lost 7 bases, J lost 6 bases, and 12 bases stayed unmatched. The CDR3 spans 15 residues. The CDR3 nucleotides read TGTGCCAGTACAGGGGGGCCGGCCGGGGGTCAGCCCCAGCATTTT. This translates into CASTGGPAGGQPQHF.

The gene calls are TRBV19 and TRBJ1-2; tentative D call: TRBD1 (5 bases). This CDR3 spans 14 amino acids. Germline CDR1 reads LNHDA; CDR2 reads SQIVND (reference sequence). Trimming shortened V by 5 bases and J by 5 bases, and 15 bases separated the two germline ends. The CDR3: CASSPGHGPYGYTF. The CDR3 DNA sequence: TGTGCCAGTAGTCCTGGACACGGCCCTTATGGCTACACCTTC.

V is TRBV7-9 and J is TRBJ1-2, with D maybe TRBD1 (6 bases). V shed 3 bases and J shed 4 bases, with 9 bases lying between them. The germline CDR1 and CDR2 sequences are SEHNR and FQNEAQ (reference sequence). The CDR3 sequence is 13 residues long. The CDR3 here is CASSLDSTYGYTF. Written as DNA, the CDR3 is TGTGCCAGCAGCTTGGACAGTACCTATGGCTACACCTTC. Looking up the rest from reference TRBV7-9 and TRBJ1-2 gives the full variable domain: DTGVSQNPRHKITKRGQNVTFRCDPISEHNRLYWYRQTLGQGPEFLTYFQNEAQLEKSRLLSDRFSAERPKGSFSTLEIQRTEQGDSAMYLCASSLDSTYGYTFGSGTRLTVV.

A few counts support this clone. The chain has TRBV7-9 and TRBJ1-3; 11 bases fit TRBD1. The CDR3 contains 14 residues. After removal of 5 bases from V and 7 bases from J, the junction contained 4 bases not matched to a gene. Germline lookup yields CDR1 SEHNR and CDR2 FQNEAQ (reference sequence). The CDR3 bases are TGTGCCAGCAGCGGACGGGACAGGGGGAACACCATATATTTT. Its translation: CASSGRDRGNTIYF.

The chain is built from TRBV5-1 and TRBJ2-3; 9 bases are a match to TRBD1. V was pared by 4 bases and J by 6 bases, with 6 bases of the junction left unmatched. Germline lookup yields CDR1 SGHRS and CDR2 YFSETQ. The CDR3 runs 14 residues. The CDR3 spells CASSPGTGRDTQYF. Here the CDR3 DNA reads TGCGCCAGCAGCCCAGGGACAGGGCGCGATACGCAGTATTTT.

V gene TRBV6-4 combines with J gene TRBJ1-1, with D possibly TRBD1 on 5 matching bases. The V end lost 6 bases, the J end lost 4 bases, and 12 bases lay between the germline ends. The V gene's germline CDR1 is MRHNA and CDR2 SNTAGT. The CDR3 contains 13 residues. Here the CDR3 DNA reads TGTGCCAGCAGCAGCAATAGGGGCACTGAAGCTTTCTTT. Translated: CASSSNRGTEAFF.

This clone was found once. The chain has TRBV2 and TRBJ1-6; D ambiguous. The CDR3 is 14 residues long. CDR1 and CDR2 (germline): SNHLY, FYNNEI. V lost 4 bases, J lost 8 bases, and 12 bases lay in between. The DNA of the CDR3 is TGTGCCAGCAGTGGGAGAGCCTGGGATTCACCCCTCCACTTT. Its protein is CASSGRAWDSPLHF. The complete variable domain, with remaining parts taken from reference TRBV2 and TRBJ1-6, reads EPEVTQTPSHQVTQMGQEVILRCVPISNHLYFYWYRQILGQKVEFLVSFYNNEISEKSEIFDDQFSVERPDGSNFTLKIRSTKLEDSAMYFCASSGRAWDSPLHFGNGTRLTVT.

The V call is TRBV5-1, the J call TRBJ2-7, with D perhaps TRBD1 (5 bases). The CDR3 is 16 residues long. Germline V gene sequence: CDR1 SGHRS, CDR2 YFSETQ. V lost 4 bases and J lost 4, with 21 bases in between. CDR3 nucleotide sequence: TGCGCCAGCAGCCCCCAGACAGCTTGGGGCGGATACGAGCAGTACTTC. Its translation: CASSPQTAWGGYEQYF.

This chain connects TRBV6-6 to TRBJ1-2; the D gene is possibly TRBD1 (6 bases). Germline V gives CDR1 MNHNY, CDR2 SVGAGI (reference sequence). CDR3 length equals 16 residues. V gave up 4 bases and J gave up 0 bases, with 15 bases separating them. The CDR3 sequence is CASSSERQATNYGYTF. The CDR3 DNA reads as TGTGCCAGCAGTTCCGAACGACAGGCAACTAACTATGGCTACACCTTC.

The CDR3 is CASSDGSGSYEQYF. For the CDR3, the DNA is TGCGCCAGCAGTGATGGGTCGGGGAGCTACGAGCAGTACTTC. The chain couples TRBV10-1 to TRBJ2-7; D perhaps matches TRBD2 (5 bases). The CDR3 consists of 14 residues. Per germline, CDR1 WNHNN and CDR2 SYGVQD (reference sequence). Trimming stripped 3 bases from V and 3 bases from J, with 12 bases between.

This chain uses TRBV5-1 with TRBJ2-2, with 12 bases that match TRBD2. Germline V gives CDR1 SGHRS, CDR2 YFSETQ. With V trimmed by 6 bases and J by 5 bases, 5 bases remained unmatched. There are 15 residues in the CDR3. CDR3 in DNA: TGCGCCAGCATATGGACTAGCGGGGTAACCGGGGAGCTGTTTTTT. Translating it yields CASIWTSGVTGELFF.

The gene calls are TRBV6-5 and TRBJ1-6, with 10 bases lining up with TRBD1. The germline V gene encodes CDR1 MNHEY and CDR2 SVGAGI. This CDR3 region has 14 residues. Trimming at V came to 7 bases and at J to 9 bases, leaving 6 bases not matched to a gene. CDR3 nucleotides: TGTGCCAGCATCAGGACAGGGGGTAGTTCACCCCTCCACTTT. Its translation is CASIRTGGSSPLHF.

J is TRBJ1-5 and V is TRBV28; TRBD1 agrees at 9 bases. V lost 5 bases to trimming and J lost 3 bases; unmatched junction nucleotides: 8. CDR3 length: 16 amino acids. CDR1 and CDR2 from the germline V gene are MDHEN and SYDVKM. The CDR3 nucleotides are TGTGCCAGCAGTCCCTGGACAGGGGAAGACAATCAGCCCCAGCATTTT. Its protein is CASSPWTGEDNQPQHF.

The chain recombines TRBV5-1 with TRBJ2-1; TRBD1 matches 10 bases. CDR3 size: 15 residues. Losses at the gene ends were 5 bases for V and 2 bases for J; bases not matched to a gene: 4. Germline V lookup: CDR1 SGHRS, CDR2 YFSETQ. The CDR3 region has the DNA TGCGCCAGCAGTCGGGGGACAGGGGCCTACAATGAGCAGTTCTTC. It codes for CASSRGTGAYNEQFF.

The rearrangement links TRBV29-1 to TRBJ2-7; 10 bases fit TRBD1. Unmatched junction bases numbered 10, after V lost 7 bases and J lost 7 bases. This CDR3 contains 13 residues. CDR1 SQVTM and CDR2 ANQGSEA come from the germline V gene. CDR3: CSGGQGRWQEQYF. As DNA, the CDR3 is TGCAGCGGGGGACAGGGGCGATGGCAGGAGCAGTACTTC.

The chain is built from TRBV29-1 and TRBJ2-1; no firm D call. The V end lost 2 bases, the J end lost 2 bases, and 13 bases lay between the germline ends. This CDR3 has 15 amino acids. Germline CDR1 SQVTM, CDR2 ANQGSEA. The DNA of the CDR3 is TGCAGCGTTGAAAGAGAGGCTGGTGCCTACAATGAGCAGTTCTTC. This gives the protein CSVEREAGAYNEQFF.

V and J are TRBV5-1 and TRBJ1-2; D uncertain. Trimming cost V 2 bases and J 5 bases, with 10 bases left between them. The CDR3 has 13 residues. From germline, CDR1 is SGHRS and CDR2 YFSETQ. For the CDR3, the DNA is TGCGCCAGCAGCTTTACAGCCGTGTATGGCTACACCTTC. This codes for CASSFTAVYGYTF.

A single count supports this clone. The chain uses TRBV29-1 and TRBJ1-2, with TRBD1 as a possible D gene (6 bases). This CDR3 region has 11 residues. The V and J ends lost 3 bases and 5 bases respectively, with 7 bases between them. CDR1 is SQVTM, CDR2 ANQGSEA, per germline. In DNA, the CDR3 is TGCAGCGTTGACACAGGGTATGGCTACACCTTC. Its protein product is CSVDTGYGYTF.